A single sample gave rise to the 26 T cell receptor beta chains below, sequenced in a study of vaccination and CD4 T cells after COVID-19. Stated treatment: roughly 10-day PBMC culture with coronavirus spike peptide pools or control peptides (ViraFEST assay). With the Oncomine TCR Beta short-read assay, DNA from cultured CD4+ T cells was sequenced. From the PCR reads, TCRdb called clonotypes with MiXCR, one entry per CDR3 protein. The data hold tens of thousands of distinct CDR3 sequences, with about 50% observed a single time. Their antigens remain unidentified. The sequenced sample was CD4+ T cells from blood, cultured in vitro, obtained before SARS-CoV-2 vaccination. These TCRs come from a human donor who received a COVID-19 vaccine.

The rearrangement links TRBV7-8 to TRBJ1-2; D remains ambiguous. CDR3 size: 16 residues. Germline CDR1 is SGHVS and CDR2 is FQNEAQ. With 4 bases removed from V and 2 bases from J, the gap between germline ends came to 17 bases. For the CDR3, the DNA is TGTGCCAGCAGCTCGGTAATCGGACGGGGAAACTATGGCTACACCTTC. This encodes CASSSVIGRGNYGYTF.

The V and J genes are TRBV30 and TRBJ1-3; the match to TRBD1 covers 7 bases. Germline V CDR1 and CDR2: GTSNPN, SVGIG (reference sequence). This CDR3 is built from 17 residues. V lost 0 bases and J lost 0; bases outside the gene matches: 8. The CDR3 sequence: CAWSVRQGALSGNTIYF. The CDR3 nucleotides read TGTGCCTGGAGTGTACGACAGGGTGCCCTCTCTGGAAACACCATATATTTT.

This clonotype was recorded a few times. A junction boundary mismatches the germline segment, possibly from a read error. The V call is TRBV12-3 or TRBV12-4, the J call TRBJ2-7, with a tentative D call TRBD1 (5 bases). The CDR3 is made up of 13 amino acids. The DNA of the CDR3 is TGTGCCAGCAGCTTAGGGGAAACCTACGAGCAGTACTTC. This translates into CASSLGETYEQYF.

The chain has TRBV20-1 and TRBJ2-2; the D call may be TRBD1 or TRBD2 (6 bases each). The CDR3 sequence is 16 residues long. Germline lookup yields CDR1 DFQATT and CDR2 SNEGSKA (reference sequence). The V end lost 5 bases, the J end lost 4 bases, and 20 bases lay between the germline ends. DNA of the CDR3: TGCAGTGCTCGTTCCGGAGAGGGGGGTGGCACCGGGGAGCTGTTTTTT. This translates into CSARSGEGGGTGELFF.

CDR3 sequence: CAWNPRRLADTQYF. Here the CDR3 DNA reads TGTGCCTGGAACCCTCGGAGGCTAGCGGATACGCAGTATTTT. The chain links TRBV30 to TRBJ2-3; perhaps TRBD2 as D (6 bases). The V end lost 4 bases, the J end lost 6 bases, and 17 bases lay between the germline ends. CDR3 length: 14 amino acids. Per germline, CDR1 GTSNPN and CDR2 SVGIG (reference sequence).

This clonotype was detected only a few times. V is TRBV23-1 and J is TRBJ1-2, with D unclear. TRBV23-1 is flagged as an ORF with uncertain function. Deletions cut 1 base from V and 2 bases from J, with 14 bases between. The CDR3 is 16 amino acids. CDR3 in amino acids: CASSQCGIDSNYGYTF. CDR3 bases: TGCGCCAGCAGTCAATGTGGAATAGATTCGAACTATGGCTACACCTTC.

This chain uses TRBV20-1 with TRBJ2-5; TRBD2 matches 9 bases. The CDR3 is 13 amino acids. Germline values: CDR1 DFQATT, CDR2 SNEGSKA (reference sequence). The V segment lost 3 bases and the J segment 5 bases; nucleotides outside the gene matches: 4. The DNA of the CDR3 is TGCAGTGCTAGGCTAGCGGGGAGGGAGACCCAGTACTTC. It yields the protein CSARLAGRETQYF.

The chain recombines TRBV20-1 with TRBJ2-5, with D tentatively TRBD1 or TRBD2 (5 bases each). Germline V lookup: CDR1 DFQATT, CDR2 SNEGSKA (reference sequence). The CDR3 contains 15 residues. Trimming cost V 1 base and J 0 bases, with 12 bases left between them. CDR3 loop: CSARGGGPNQETQYF. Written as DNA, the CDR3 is TGCAGTGCTAGAGGGGGCGGGCCGAACCAAGAGACCCAGTACTTC.

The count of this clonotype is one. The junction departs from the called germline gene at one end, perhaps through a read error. The CDR3 sequence: CASSLVGRGYYGYTF. The CDR3 DNA follows: TGTGCCAGCAGCTTGGTTGGGCGGGGTTACTATGGCTACACCTTC. V usage is TRBV5-3 and J usage is TRBJ1-2; no definite D call. TRBV5-3 is filed as an ORF, its function uncertain. The CDR3 sequence is 15 residues long.

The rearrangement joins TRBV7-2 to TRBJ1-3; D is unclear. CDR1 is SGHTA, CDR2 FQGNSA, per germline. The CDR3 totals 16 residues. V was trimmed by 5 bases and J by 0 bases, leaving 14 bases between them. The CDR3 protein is CASSDGRRPSGNTIYF. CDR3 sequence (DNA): TGTGCCAGCAGCGACGGTCGCCGACCCTCTGGAAACACCATATATTTT.

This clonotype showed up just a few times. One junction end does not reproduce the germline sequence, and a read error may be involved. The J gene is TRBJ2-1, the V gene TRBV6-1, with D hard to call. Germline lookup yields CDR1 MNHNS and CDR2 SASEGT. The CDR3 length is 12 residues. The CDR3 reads CASSESGVLRLF. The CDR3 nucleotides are TGTGCCAGCAGTGAGTCTGGCGTCCTCAGGCTCTTC.

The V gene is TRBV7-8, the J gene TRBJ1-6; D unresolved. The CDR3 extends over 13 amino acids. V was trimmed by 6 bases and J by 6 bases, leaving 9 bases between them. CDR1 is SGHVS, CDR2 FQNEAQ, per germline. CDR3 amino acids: CASSSLSNSPLHF. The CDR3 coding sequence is TGTGCCAGCAGTTCTCTTTCTAATTCACCCCTCCACTTT.

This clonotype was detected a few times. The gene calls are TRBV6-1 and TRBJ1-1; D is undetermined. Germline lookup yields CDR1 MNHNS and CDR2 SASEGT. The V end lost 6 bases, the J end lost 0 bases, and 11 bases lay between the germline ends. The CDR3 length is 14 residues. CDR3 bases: TGTGCCAGCAGGTCTTTTGGCATGAACACTGAAGCTTTCTTT. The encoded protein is CASRSFGMNTEAFF.

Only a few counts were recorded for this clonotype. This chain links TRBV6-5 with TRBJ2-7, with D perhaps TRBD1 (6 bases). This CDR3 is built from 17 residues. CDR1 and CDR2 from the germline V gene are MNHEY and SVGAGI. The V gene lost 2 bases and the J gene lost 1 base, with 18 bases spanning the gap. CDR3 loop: CASSYQQGPLRSYEQYF. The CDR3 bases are TGTGCCAGCAGTTACCAACAGGGTCCTCTTCGGTCCTACGAGCAGTACTTC.

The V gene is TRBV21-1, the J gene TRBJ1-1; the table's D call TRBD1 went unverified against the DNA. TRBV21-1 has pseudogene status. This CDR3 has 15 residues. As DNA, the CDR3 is TGTGCCAGCAGCAAACTGAGACAAGGGGACACTGAAGCTTTCTTT. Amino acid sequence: CASSKLRQGDTEAFF.

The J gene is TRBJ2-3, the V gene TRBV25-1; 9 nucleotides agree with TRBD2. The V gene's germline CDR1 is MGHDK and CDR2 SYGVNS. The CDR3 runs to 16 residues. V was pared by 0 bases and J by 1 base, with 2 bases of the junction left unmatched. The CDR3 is CASSEYGGGGTDTQYF. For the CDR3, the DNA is TGTGCCAGCAGTGAATATGGCGGGGGGGGCACAGATACGCAGTATTTT. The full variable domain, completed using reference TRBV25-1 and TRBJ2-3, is EADIYQTPRYLVIGTGKKITLECSQTMGHDKMYWYQQDPGMELHLIHYSYGVNSTEKGDLSSESTVSRIRTEHFPLTLESARPSHTSQYLCASSEYGGGGTDTQYFGPGTRLTVL.

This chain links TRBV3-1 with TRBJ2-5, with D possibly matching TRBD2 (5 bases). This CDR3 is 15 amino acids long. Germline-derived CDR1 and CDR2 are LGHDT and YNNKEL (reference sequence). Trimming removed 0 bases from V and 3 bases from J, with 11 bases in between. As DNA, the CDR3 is TGTGCCAGCAGCCAAGATTCGCGGGCTAAAGAGACCCAGTACTTC. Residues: CASSQDSRAKETQYF.

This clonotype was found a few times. CDR3 protein: CASSLSSSPGAGELFF. CDR3 DNA: TGTGCCAGCAGCTTAAGTTCCTCACCTGGGGCCGGGGAGCTGTTTTTT. The chain links TRBV7-3 to TRBJ2-2; no definite D call. Deletions cut 1 base from V and 6 bases from J, with 15 bases between. The CDR3 length is 16 residues. Looked up from germline, CDR1 is SGHTA and CDR2 is FQGTGA. Variable domain in full (rest from reference TRBV7-3 and TRBJ2-2): GAGVSQTPSNKVTEKGKYVELRCDPISGHTALYWYRQSLGQGPEFLIYFQGTGAADDSGLPNDRFFAVRPEGSVSTLKIQRTERGDSAVYLCASSLSSSPGAGELFFGEGSRLTVL.

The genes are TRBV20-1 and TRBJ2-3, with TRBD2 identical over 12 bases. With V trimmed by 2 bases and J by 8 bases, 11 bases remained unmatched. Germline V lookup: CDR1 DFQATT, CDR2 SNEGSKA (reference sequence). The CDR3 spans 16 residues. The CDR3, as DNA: TGCAGTGCTAGACTAGCGGGGGGGCCCAAGGGGAGTACGCAGTATTTT. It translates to CSARLAGGPKGSTQYF.

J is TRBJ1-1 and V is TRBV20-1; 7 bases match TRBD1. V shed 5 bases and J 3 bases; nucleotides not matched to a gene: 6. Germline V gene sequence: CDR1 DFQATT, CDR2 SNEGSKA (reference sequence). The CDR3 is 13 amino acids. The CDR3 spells CSAPGGADTEAFF. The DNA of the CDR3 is TGCAGTGCTCCAGGGGGGGCGGACACTGAAGCTTTCTTT.

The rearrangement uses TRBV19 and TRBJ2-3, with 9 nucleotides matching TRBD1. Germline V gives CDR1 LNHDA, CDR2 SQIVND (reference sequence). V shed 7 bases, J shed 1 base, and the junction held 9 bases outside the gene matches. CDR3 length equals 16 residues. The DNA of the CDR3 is TGTGCCAGTACCACCGGGACAGGGTCTGGCACAGATACGCAGTATTTT. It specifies CASTTGTGSGTDTQYF.

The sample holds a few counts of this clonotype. CDR3 bases: TGTGCCAGCAGCACCAATACAGGGGGCATAGAAAAACTGTTTTTT. It is translated as CASSTNTGGIEKLFF. The V and J genes are TRBV6-1 and TRBJ1-4; TRBD1 agrees at 9 bases. After removal of 6 bases from V and 8 bases from J, the junction contained 10 bases not matched to a gene. Germline V gives CDR1 MNHNS, CDR2 SASEGT. CDR3 length: 15 amino acids.

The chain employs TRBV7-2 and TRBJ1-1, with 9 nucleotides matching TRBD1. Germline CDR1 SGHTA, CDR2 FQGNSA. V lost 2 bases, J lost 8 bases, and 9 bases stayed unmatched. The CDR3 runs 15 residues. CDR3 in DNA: TGTGCCAGCAGCTTACTGACAGGGGGAAGGACAGAAGCTTTCTTT. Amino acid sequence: CASSLLTGGRTEAFF.

The CDR3 loop is CSVADREFRETQYF. CDR3 coding DNA: TGCAGCGTTGCGGACAGGGAGTTTCGAGAGACCCAGTACTTC. The chain links TRBV29-1 to TRBJ2-5; TRBD1 matches 8 bases. The CDR3 runs to 14 residues. Germline values: CDR1 SQVTM, CDR2 ANQGSEA. J was trimmed by 4 bases and V by 4 bases; bases with no gene match: 8.

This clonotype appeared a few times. The CDR3 here is CASREDRGSNQPQHF. For the CDR3, the DNA is TGTGCCAGCAGAGAGGACAGGGGGAGTAATCAGCCCCAGCATTTT. This chain uses TRBV2 with TRBJ1-5, with TRBD1 identical over 10 bases. V lost 6 bases to trimming and J lost 4 bases; unmatched junction nucleotides: 6. CDR3 length: 15 amino acids. The germline V gene has CDR1 SNHLY and CDR2 FYNNEI.

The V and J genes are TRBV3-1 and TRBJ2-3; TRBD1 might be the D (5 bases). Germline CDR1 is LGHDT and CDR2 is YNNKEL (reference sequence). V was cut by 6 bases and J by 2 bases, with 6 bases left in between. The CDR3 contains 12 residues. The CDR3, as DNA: TGTGCCAGCAGGGGGCCCACAGATACGCAGTATTTT. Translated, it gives CASRGPTDTQYF.